Listed below are T cell receptor beta chains from one sample, sequenced in a study of molecular identifiers for immune sequencing clone quantification. TCRdb re-called the PCR reads through MiXCR, storing one row per CDR3 protein. The sample has more than 450,000 distinct CDR3 sequences, around 25% seen once. Sequenced material: naive CD8+ T cells from blood, with Jurkat cell RNA spiked in. The receptor set was obtained from a human donor in good health. Some libraries in this study had Jurkat cell RNA spiked in. The CDR3 runs from the conserved cysteine through the conserved F or W. Fields, in order: clone size, V gene, J gene, D gene, CDR3 DNA, CDR3 protein. The D gene is left open where the match is weak. Size is omitted from some rows. Given values are once, few, many or a class for expanded clones.

size: NA
V: TRBV11-2
J: TRBJ2-2
D: TRBD1
DNA: TGTGCCAGCACCGATCACCCCAGGGGGCGCGGGGAGCTGTTTTTT
CDR3: CASTDHPRGRGELFF

size: NA
V: TRBV11-2
J: TRBJ2-3
D: TRBD2
DNA: TGTGCCAGCAGCTTGAGCGGGACGGGAGATACGCAGTATTTT
CDR3: CASSLSGTGDTQYF

size: NA
V: TRBV7-6
J: TRBJ2-7
D: NA
DNA: TGTGCCAGCAGCTTAGATTGGGGTTCCTACGAGCAGTACTTC
CDR3: CASSLDWGSYEQYF

size: few
V: TRBV6-6
J: TRBJ2-7
D: NA
DNA: TGTGCCAGCAACCCCTTTCGATACGACTCCTACGAGCAGTACTTC
CDR3: CASNPFRYDSYEQYF

size: many
V: TRBV6-5
J: TRBJ1-4
D: NA
DNA: TGTGCCAGCAGTTACGAGGGTACTAATGAAAAACTGTTTTTT
CDR3: CASSYEGTNEKLFF

size: many
V: TRBV27
J: TRBJ2-7
D: TRBD2
DNA: TGTGCCAGCCGGACTAGCGGGGGCTCCTACGAGCAGTACTTC
CDR3: CASRTSGGSYEQYF

size: many
V: TRBV12-5
J: TRBJ2-3
D: NA
DNA: TGTGCTAGTGGTTTCGGGGACATTAGCACAGATACGCAGTATTTT
CDR3: CASGFGDISTDTQYF

size: few
V: TRBV5-6
J: TRBJ2-3
D: NA
DNA: TGTGCCAGCAGCTCCCCCTCCGGGACTCGCACAGATACGCGGTACTTT
CDR3: CASSSPSGTRTDTRYF

size: NA
V: TRBV27
J: TRBJ2-7
D: TRBD1
DNA: TGTGACAGCAGTCTCGGGACAGACTACGAGCAGTACTTC
CDR3: CDSSLGTDYEQYF

size: many
V: TRBV2
J: TRBJ2-6
D: NA
DNA: TGTGCCAGCAGTGAAATGGGTGCCGGGGCCAACGTCCTGACTTTC
CDR3: CASSEMGAGANVLTF

size: few
V: TRBV6-5
J: TRBJ2-7
D: TRBD1
DNA: TGTGCCAGCAGTTCCCTTACGACAGGGATTTTCTACGAGCAGTACTTC
CDR3: CASSSLTTGIFYEQYF

size: many
V: TRBV7-9
J: TRBJ2-3
D: NA
DNA: TGTGCCAGCGAACGACGGACCACTAGCACAGATACGCAGTATTTT
CDR3: CASERRTTSTDTQYF

size: NA
V: TRBV5-6
J: TRBJ2-1
D: NA
DNA: TGTGCCAGCAGCTTGAGGCCCAAGGGGAGCTCCTACAATGAGCAGTTCTTC
CDR3: CASSLRPKGSSYNEQFF

size: NA
V: TRBV12-3/TRBV12-4
J: TRBJ2-1
D: TRBD2
DNA: TGTGCCAGCAGTTTAGAGGCGGGGGGCTACAATGAGCAGTTCTTC
CDR3: CASSLEAGGYNEQFF

size: NA
V: TRBV20-1
J: TRBJ1-4
D: NA
DNA: TGCAGTGCTAGAGATGCGCGGGGTGGGGGGGAGAAACTGTTTTTT
CDR3: CSARDARGGGEKLFF

size: NA
V: TRBV20-1
J: TRBJ2-3
D: TRBD2
DNA: TGCAGTGCTAGAGATCCACTAGCGGGGGGGCCCCACACAGATACGCAGTATTTT
CDR3: CSARDPLAGGPHTDTQYF

size: few
V: TRBV5-6
J: TRBJ2-2
D: TRBD1
DNA: TGTGCCAGCAGCACGGACAGGGGACCCTTTCCCGGGGAGCTGTTTTTT
CDR3: CASSTDRGPFPGELFF

size: many
V: TRBV28
J: TRBJ1-1
D: NA
DNA: TGTGCCAGCAGTACGCTTACATCGGGAACTGAAGCTTTCTTT
CDR3: CASSTLTSGTEAFF

size: few
V: TRBV13
J: TRBJ2-2
D: TRBD2
DNA: TGTGCCAGCAGCCCCGGGACTAGCGGGACTGGCGGGGAGCTGTTTTTT
CDR3: CASSPGTSGTGGELFF

size: few
V: TRBV27
J: TRBJ2-3
D: NA
DNA: TGTGCCAGCGCTAGACAGCCCACAGATACGCAGTATTTT
CDR3: CASARQPTDTQYF

size: many
V: TRBV12-3/TRBV12-4
J: TRBJ2-3
D: NA
DNA: TGTGCCAGCAGCATTTCGGCAGATACGCAGTATTTT
CDR3: CASSISADTQYF

size: few
V: TRBV27
J: TRBJ1-1
D: TRBD1
DNA: TGTGCCAGCAGCCCATATCGGGACAGGGGTTATTTCTTT
CDR3: CASSPYRDRGYFF

size: few
V: TRBV20-1
J: TRBJ1-1
D: NA
DNA: TGCAGTGCTAGAGATCAGGGGTGGCCTGTGAACACTGAAGCTTTCTTT
CDR3: CSARDQGWPVNTEAFF

size: NA
V: TRBV4-2
J: TRBJ1-6
D: NA
DNA: TGTGCCAGCAGCCAAGGATCCTCCTTTGAGCCCCTCCACTTT
CDR3: CASSQGSSFEPLHF

size: NA
V: TRBV12-3/TRBV12-4
J: TRBJ1-4
D: NA
DNA: TGTGCCAGCAGTTTATTTTACAGAAAGCCGGAGGGGACGCGAACTAATGAAAAACTGTTTTTT
CDR3: CASSLFYRKPEGTRTNEKLFF

size: few
V: TRBV10-3
J: TRBJ1-3
D: TRBD1
DNA: TGTGCCATCAGTGACGCCGGGACAGGGGTAAACACCATATATTTT
CDR3: CAISDAGTGVNTIYF

size: NA
V: TRBV4-3
J: TRBJ2-7
D: NA
DNA: TGCGCCAGCAGCCAAGATCGGCAAGGAAACTACAAGCAGTACTTC
CDR3: CASSQDRQGNYKQYF

size: NA
V: TRBV19
J: TRBJ2-1
D: NA
DNA: TGTGCCAGTAGTTCCCCGTTAGGCCTTCGGAATGAGCAGTTCTTC
CDR3: CASSSPLGLRNEQFF

size: few
V: TRBV27
J: TRBJ1-2
D: TRBD1
DNA: TGTGCCAGCAGTTTAATGGGTGTCGAGGGGGCCCACTATGGCTACACCTTC
CDR3: CASSLMGVEGAHYGYTF

size: NA
V: TRBV15
J: TRBJ2-7
D: NA
DNA: TGTGCCACCCGCAGGGACCGTGGTCCGGGCGAGCAGTACTTC
CDR3: CATRRDRGPGEQYF

size: NA
V: TRBV6-2/TRBV6-3
J: TRBJ2-7
D: TRBD2
DNA: TGTGCCAGCACCGGGAGCGGGAGGCCGTCCTTAGAGCAGTACTTC
CDR3: CASTGSGRPSLEQYF

size: few
V: TRBV7-9
J: TRBJ1-4
D: NA
DNA: TGTGCCGCCTCGGACGGAACTAATGAAAAACTGTTTTTT
CDR3: CAASDGTNEKLFF

size: many
V: TRBV13
J: TRBJ2-7
D: TRBD2
DNA: TGTGCCAGCAGCTTATTCGGGAGGGCCGATGAGCAGTACTTC
CDR3: CASSLFGRADEQYF

size: NA
V: TRBV19
J: TRBJ2-3
D: TRBD2
DNA: TGTGCCAGTAATCCTCATCTCTCCGGGACTAGCGGGATCCTTGCAGATACGCAGTATTTT
CDR3: CASNPHLSGTSGILADTQYF

size: few
V: TRBV6-2/TRBV6-3
J: TRBJ1-1
D: NA
DNA: TGTGCCAGCAGTTACTCGAAATATAACACTGAAGCTTTCTTT
CDR3: CASSYSKYNTEAFF

size: NA
V: TRBV19
J: TRBJ2-7
D: NA
DNA: TGTGCCAGTAGTCCAGGCTGGAGTTCCTACGAGCAGTACTTC
CDR3: CASSPGWSSYEQYF

size: many
V: TRBV4-3
J: TRBJ2-7
D: TRBD1
DNA: TGCGCCAGCAGCCCGGGGACAGGGTTTACCTACGAGCAGTACTTC
CDR3: CASSPGTGFTYEQYF

size: few
V: TRBV6-2/TRBV6-3
J: TRBJ2-7
D: NA
DNA: TGTGCCAGCAGTTACTCCGGGGGTTCCTACGAGCAGTACTTC
CDR3: CASSYSGGSYEQYF

size: many
V: TRBV28
J: TRBJ2-5
D: NA
DNA: TGTGCCAGCAGGAATCCACAGGGTCTAGGGGAGACCCAGTACTTC
CDR3: CASRNPQGLGETQYF

size: few
V: TRBV12-3/TRBV12-4
J: TRBJ1-5
D: NA
DNA: TGTGCCAGCAGTTTAAGTATTTATCAGCCCCAGCATTTT
CDR3: CASSLSIYQPQHF

size: NA
V: TRBV20-1
J: TRBJ2-7
D: NA
DNA: TGCAGTGCGAGAGGGGCCAGGAGCTCCGACGAGCAGTACTTC
CDR3: CSARGARSSDEQYF

size: NA
V: TRBV27
J: TRBJ1-2
D: NA
DNA: TGTGCCAGCAGTTCAACCCCTTCAGGGGCGTATGGCTACACCTTC
CDR3: CASSSTPSGAYGYTF

size: NA
V: TRBV19
J: TRBJ2-3
D: NA
DNA: TGTGCCAGTAGCCCTAGCCCCGGGAGCTTCACAGATACGCAGTATTTT
CDR3: CASSPSPGSFTDTQYF

size: many
V: TRBV7-2
J: TRBJ1-1
D: NA
DNA: TGTGCCAGCAGAGTGATGGGCAGGGACACTGAAGCTTTCTTT
CDR3: CASRVMGRDTEAFF

size: many
V: TRBV29-1
J: TRBJ2-7
D: TRBD2
DNA: TGCAGCGTTGAGTTCCGGGGGGGCGAGCAGTACTTC
CDR3: CSVEFRGGEQYF

size: once
V: TRBV28
J: TRBJ2-7
D: NA
DNA: TGTGCCAGCAGTCACTGGGGCGCGGCCTACGAGCAGTACTTC
CDR3: CASSHWGAAYEQYF

size: few
V: TRBV28
J: TRBJ2-5
D: TRBD1
DNA: TGTGCCAGCACCGAAGGACAGGGAAGGGCAGAGACCCAGTACTTC
CDR3: CASTEGQGRAETQYF

size: NA
V: TRBV5-1
J: TRBJ1-3
D: NA
DNA: TGCGCCAGCAGCTTGGGCCCAGGCACTGGAAGCACCATATATTTT
CDR3: CASSLGPGTGSTIYF

size: few
V: TRBV9
J: TRBJ2-5
D: TRBD2
DNA: TGTGCCAGCAGCGTAGGCAGGACTAGTCAAGAGACCCAGTACTTC
CDR3: CASSVGRTSQETQYF

size: NA
V: TRBV7-9
J: TRBJ2-5
D: NA
DNA: TGTGCCAGCAGCTATGGGACAGACATGGGGGGGACCCAGTACTTC
CDR3: CASSYGTDMGGTQYF

size: NA
V: TRBV11-3
J: TRBJ2-7
D: NA
DNA: TGTGCCAGCAGCCCCATTGGGGGGGCTGGGTACGAGCAGTACTTC
CDR3: CASSPIGGAGYEQYF

size: NA
V: TRBV7-9
J: TRBJ2-5
D: TRBD1
DNA: TGTGCCAGCAGCCCCTCCAGCGGACAGGGGGACGAGACCCAGTACTTC
CDR3: CASSPSSGQGDETQYF

size: NA
V: TRBV10-3
J: TRBJ1-3
D: NA
DNA: TGTGCCACCAATGGACAGCCCTCTGGAAACACCATATATTTT
CDR3: CATNGQPSGNTIYF

size: NA
V: TRBV5-1
J: TRBJ2-7
D: NA
DNA: TGCGCCAGCAGCTTGACGCTGACCCCAGCCTCCTACGAGCAGTACTTC
CDR3: CASSLTLTPASYEQYF

size: once
V: TRBV30
J: TRBJ2-7
D: NA
DNA: TGTGCCTGGAGTCAGCCGGGACTGGGGTCCTACGAGCAGTACTTC
CDR3: CAWSQPGLGSYEQYF

size: few
V: TRBV14
J: TRBJ2-2
D: NA
DNA: TGTGCCAGCAGCCAAGAGGGGGCCGGGGAGCTGTTTTTT
CDR3: CASSQEGAGELFF

size: many
V: TRBV29-1
J: TRBJ1-4
D: NA
DNA: TGCAGCGTTGGTTACCTTAATGAAAAACTGTTTTTT
CDR3: CSVGYLNEKLFF

size: many
V: TRBV7-2
J: TRBJ1-6
D: NA
DNA: TGTGCCAGCAGCTTAGCCGCGAGCTCCTATAATTCACCCCTCCACTTT
CDR3: CASSLAASSYNSPLHF

size: NA
V: TRBV27
J: TRBJ2-7
D: NA
DNA: TGTGCCAGCGTCTCTGGAGGGTACGAGCAGTACTTC
CDR3: CASVSGGYEQYF

size: many
V: TRBV29-1
J: TRBJ1-1
D: TRBD1
DNA: TGCAGCGACGTAACAGGGGAAACAGCGAACACTGAAGCTTTCTTT
CDR3: CSDVTGETANTEAFF